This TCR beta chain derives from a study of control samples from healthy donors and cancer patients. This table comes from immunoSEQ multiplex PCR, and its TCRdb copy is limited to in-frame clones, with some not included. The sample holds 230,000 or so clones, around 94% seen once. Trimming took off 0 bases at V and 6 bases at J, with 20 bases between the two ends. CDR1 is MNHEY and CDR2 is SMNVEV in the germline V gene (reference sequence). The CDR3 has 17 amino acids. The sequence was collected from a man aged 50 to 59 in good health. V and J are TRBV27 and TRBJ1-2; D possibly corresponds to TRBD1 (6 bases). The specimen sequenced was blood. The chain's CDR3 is CASSLSDARGSVNGYTF. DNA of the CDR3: TGTGCCAGCAGTTTATCGGATGCGAGGGGGAGCGTTAATGGCTACACCTTC.